This TCR beta chain is from a study of spatial heterogeneity in lung cancer. General study points: The appearance of ubiquitous expanded tumor TCRs in blood was greater at resection than follow-up.

The study tagged each TCR cDNA molecule with a unique molecular identifier. TCRdb used MiXCR to reprocess the 5' RACE reads, holding one entry per CDR3 protein. The table lists some 28,000 distinct CDR3 sequences, approximately 8.1% of them singletons, with around 36% in the top ten. This clonotype showed up many times. The antigen is unknown. The time point here: sample taken at primary tumor resection. Unsorted samples of tumor, nontumor lung or frozen PBMC had their whole RNA sequenced. From germline, CDR1 is KGHSH and CDR2 LQKENI. The CDR3 loop spans 15 amino acids. V shed 2 bases and J shed 3 bases, with 13 bases lying between them.

The sequence was obtained from a female donor with early-stage non-small cell lung cancer. The source was PBMCs, collected at surgery. The chain carries TRBV18 and TRBJ1-2, with D possibly TRBD1 on 5 matching bases. CDR3 bases: TGTGCCAGCTCACCAACGGACGGGGGGTACTATGGCTACACCTTC. This encodes CASSPTDGGYYGYTF.